Each of the 25 T cell receptor beta chains below was sequenced from the same sample in a study of beta chain features in type 1 diabetes. Isolated RNA was reverse transcribed in full, so expressed TCRB transcripts were sequenced. Sequencing used immunoSEQ multiplex PCR; TCRdb keeps in-frame clones, though not all of them. The table records fewer than 150,000 clones, 6.9% of them present only once. Sequenced material: central memory CD4+ T cells from blood. The source of these receptors is a woman in her twenties or thirties in good health.

This clone was detected a few times. This sequence joins TRBV5-1 and TRBJ2-5; 12 bases are a match to TRBD1. The DNA end lines up better with TRBJ2-7; the J call may be wrong. This CDR3 has 15 amino acids. Per germline, CDR1 SGHRS and CDR2 YFSETQ. The CDR3 is CASTTPGTGGNEQYF. CDR3 nucleotides: TGCGCCAGCACAACCCCCGGGACAGGGGGCAACGAGCAGTACTTC.

This clone was counted only a few times. The chain carries TRBV29-1 and TRBJ1-4, with 8 positions matching TRBD1. The CDR3 contains 14 residues. Germline V gene data show CDR1 as SQVTM and CDR2 as ANQGSEA. Germline trimming cut 4 bases from V and 5 bases from J; bases unmatched to any gene: 6. The CDR3 region is CSVVAGGVNEKLFF. Here the CDR3 DNA reads TGCAGCGTTGTGGCAGGGGGCGTGAATGAAAAACTGTTTTTT.

The gene calls are TRBV2 and TRBJ1-4; D is ambiguous. This CDR3 is built from 13 residues. Per germline, CDR1 SNHLY and CDR2 FYNNEI. V lost 6 bases, J lost 5 bases, and 10 bases lay in between. The CDR3 DNA sequence: TGTGCCAGCAGGGGCCAGCCAAATGAAAAACTGTTTTTT. Amino acids: CASRGQPNEKLFF.

The gene calls are TRBV5-1 and TRBJ2-7; TRBD1 matches 7 bases. The CDR3 has 15 amino acids. CDR1 and CDR2 from the germline V gene are SGHRS and YFSETQ. The J segment lost 0 bases and the V segment lost 4 bases, leaving 7 bases of the junction unmatched. In DNA form, the CDR3 reads TGCGCCAGCAGCCAAGAACAGGGGATCTCCTACGAGCAGTACTTC. It is translated as CASSQEQGISYEQYF. Supplemented by reference TRBV5-1 and TRBJ2-7, the full variable domain reads KAGVTQTPRYLIKTRGQQVTLSCSPISGHRSVSWYQQTPGQGLQFLFEYFSETQRNKGNFPGRFSGRQFSNSRSEMNVSTLELGDSALYLCASSQEQGISYEQYFGPGTRLTVT.

This clone was counted at least ten times. The chain combines TRBV7-2 with TRBJ2-3, with TRBD2 matching 8 bases. The V segment lost 4 bases and the J segment 2 bases; nucleotides outside the gene matches: 5. The germline gives CDR1 SGHTA, CDR2 FQGNSA. The CDR3 loop spans 15 amino acids. The CDR3 here is CASSSLAEPTDTQYF. The CDR3 bases are TGTGCCAGCAGCTCACTAGCGGAACCCACAGATACGCAGTATTTT.

This clone was seen a handful of times. V and J are TRBV19 and TRBJ2-1, with 12 bases lining up with TRBD1. CDR1 and CDR2 from the germline V gene are LNHDA and SQIVND (reference sequence). This CDR3 is 14 amino acids long. Losses at the gene ends were 5 bases for V and 8 bases for J; bases not matched to a gene: 4. The CDR3 DNA follows: TGTGCCAGTAGTGGGACAGGGGGCGCCTATGAGCAGTTCTTC. This sequence encodes CASSGTGGAYEQFF.

This clone was counted between two and nine times. V gene TRBV5-1 combines with J gene TRBJ2-3; 10 bases map to TRBD2. The CDR3 consists of 13 residues. After removal of 7 bases from V and 2 bases from J, the junction contained 1 base not matched to a gene. Germline V gives CDR1 SGHRS, CDR2 YFSETQ. This chain's CDR3 is CASGTSDTDTQYF. The CDR3, as DNA: TGCGCCAGCGGGACTAGCGACACAGATACGCAGTATTTT.

The V and J genes are TRBV6-5 and TRBJ1-2, with D unresolved. Trimming cost V 5 bases and J 8 bases, with 15 bases left between them. This CDR3 region has 13 residues. The germline V gene has CDR1 MNHEY and CDR2 SVGAGI. DNA for the CDR3: TGTGCCAGCAGTCCGGGAGGGTTCGAAGGCTACACCTTC. Residues: CASSPGGFEGYTF.

DNA for the CDR3: TGTGCCAGCAGCTTAGGTGCTAGCGGGAGGAGCACAGATACGCAGTATTTT. This codes for CASSLGASGRSTDTQYF. V is TRBV7-9 and J is TRBJ2-3; 11 nucleotides match TRBD2. The junction had 3 bases not matched to a gene; V was cut back by 1 base and J by 0 bases. Germline assignment: CDR1 SEHNR and CDR2 FQNEAQ (reference sequence). This CDR3 is built from 17 residues.

Ten or more counts support this clone. V gene TRBV28 combines with J gene TRBJ1-1; maybe TRBD1 (5 bases). V lost 8 bases and J lost 0, with 13 bases in between. Germline V lookup: CDR1 MDHEN, CDR2 SYDVKM. The CDR3 totals 14 residues. This CDR3 is CASSRAGLNTEAFF. The CDR3 nucleotides are TGTGCCAGCTCCCGGGCAGGGTTGAACACTGAAGCTTTCTTT.

CDR3: CASRATGGTQPQHF. The CDR3 region has the DNA TGTGCCAGCAGAGCCACAGGGGGCACGCAGCCCCAGCATTTT. The rearrangement joins TRBV6-1 to TRBJ1-5; 9 bases line up with TRBD1. The CDR3 loop spans 14 amino acids. In germline, CDR1 is MNHNS, CDR2 SASEGT. The V gene end was trimmed by 6 bases and the J gene end by 7 bases; junction bases not matched to a gene: 7.

On this clone itself: Just one base apart from a much larger clone, this may be a read error. The V call is TRBV6-1, the J call TRBJ1-1, with 9 positions matching TRBD1. V gave up 5 bases and J gave up 3 bases; unmatched junction bases: 1. Germline V gene data show CDR1 as MNHNS and CDR2 as SASEGT. CDR3 length: 13 amino acids. CDR3 loop: CASSRQGDTEAFF. The DNA of the CDR3 is TGTGCCAGCAGTAGACAGGGGGACACTGAAGCTTTCTTT.

This clone was found a few times. The same CDR3 arises from other DNA sequences in this sample as well. The V and J genes are TRBV7-3 and TRBJ2-3; D is unclear. The CDR3 totals 13 residues. Germline loops: CDR1 SGHTA, CDR2 FQGTGA. Trimming removed 2 bases from V and 2 bases from J, with 5 bases in between. CDR3 sequence reads: CASSLAITDTQYF. The CDR3 DNA follows: TGTGCCAGCAGCTTAGCGATCACAGATACGCAGTATTTT.

The rearrangement uses TRBV18 and TRBJ1-1; tentative D call: TRBD1 (6 bases). CDR3 size: 13 residues. Trimming shortened V by 7 bases and J by 1 base, and 10 bases separated the two germline ends. The germline CDR1 and CDR2 sequences are KGHSH and LQKENI. The CDR3 sequence is CASLPTGNTEAFF. DNA of the CDR3: TGTGCCAGCTTACCGACAGGGAACACTGAAGCTTTCTTT.

This clone appeared a few times. The chain joins TRBV6-5 to TRBJ2-1; TRBD1 matches 8 bases. J lost 4 bases, V lost 6 bases, and 8 bases had no gene match. Germline V CDR1 and CDR2: MNHEY, SVGAGI. The length of the CDR3 is 15 residues. CDR3 nucleotides: TGTGCCAGCAGGCTGGACAGGGAGTTTTACAATGAGCAGTTCTTC. Translation gives CASRLDREFYNEQFF.

This sequence joins TRBV6-1 and TRBJ1-2, with TRBD1 matching over 8 bases. Germline V gene data show CDR1 as MNHNS and CDR2 as SASEGT. With 2 bases clipped from V and 4 bases from J, the junction kept 6 bases outside the gene matches. The CDR3 has 15 residues. Here the CDR3 DNA reads TGTGCCAGCAGTGAATTGACAGGGGAGGGCTATGGCTACACCTTC. Protein: CASSELTGEGYGYTF.

This clone was counted a few times. The chain combines TRBV5-1 with TRBJ2-7, with D maybe TRBD1 (5 bases). Trimming pared 1 base from V and 2 bases from J, leaving 13 bases between. Germline V gives CDR1 SGHRS, CDR2 YFSETQ. This CDR3 is 15 amino acids long. The CDR3: CASSLFTGVTYEQYF. Written as DNA, the CDR3 is TGCGCCAGCAGCTTGTTTACAGGAGTCACCTACGAGCAGTACTTC.

This rearrangement joins TRBV14 to TRBJ2-7; 8 nucleotides match TRBD2. The CDR3 runs 13 residues. Germline V gives CDR1 SGHDN, CDR2 FVKESK. After removal of 5 bases from V and 4 bases from J, the junction contained 4 bases not matched to a gene. CDR3 sequence: CASSNSGAYEQYF. For the CDR3, the DNA is TGTGCCAGCAGCAATAGCGGGGCTTACGAGCAGTACTTC.

This chain connects TRBV30 to TRBJ1-5, with D perhaps TRBD1 (5 bases). CDR1 is GTSNPN and CDR2 is SVGIG in the germline V gene (reference sequence). The CDR3 extends over 13 amino acids. V shed 0 bases and J shed 5 bases, with 8 bases lying between them. The CDR3 sequence is CAWSVEGDQPQHF. The DNA of the CDR3 is TGTGCCTGGAGTGTCGAAGGGGATCAGCCCCAGCATTTT.

This clone was seen more than once but under ten times. The V call is TRBV4-3, the J call TRBJ2-3, with 11 bases fitting TRBD2. The CDR3 is made up of 17 amino acids. Per germline, CDR1 LGHNA and CDR2 YSLEER. Trimming removed 1 base from V and 3 bases from J; junction bases left unmatched: 6. CDR3 loop: CASSQGAGTSGTDTQYF. In nucleotides, the CDR3 is TGCGCCAGCAGCCAAGGGGCTGGGACTAGCGGTACAGATACGCAGTATTTT.

This clone appeared a single time. This rearrangement joins TRBV9 to TRBJ1-1; D is perhaps TRBD1 (5 bases). The germline V gene has CDR1 SGDLS and CDR2 YYNGEE. The CDR3 is 14 amino acids. Trimming took off 3 bases at V and 3 bases at J, with 12 bases between the two ends. The CDR3 spells CASSARTSDTEAFF. The CDR3 DNA reads as TGTGCCAGCAGCGCCCGGACATCAGACACTGAAGCTTTCTTT.

The V call is TRBV30, the J call TRBJ2-7, with a possible D match to TRBD1 (6 bases). Trimming shortened V by 5 bases and J by 5 bases, and 25 bases separated the two germline ends. The CDR3 sequence is 16 residues long. Germline V CDR1 and CDR2: GTSNPN, SVGIG (reference sequence). CDR3 protein: CAWAPGTFSPPNEQYF. The CDR3 DNA is TGTGCCTGGGCCCCCGGGACATTTTCCCCTCCCAACGAGCAGTACTTC.

This chain uses TRBV25-1 with TRBJ2-1, with TRBD2 identical over 11 bases. The trim removed 4 bases at V and 7 bases at J, leaving 9 bases unmatched. The CDR3 covers 16 residues. Germline V lookup: CDR1 MGHDK, CDR2 SYGVNS. The CDR3 loop reads CASSGTTSGIINEQFF. The CDR3 nucleotides read TGTGCCAGCAGTGGGACGACTAGCGGGATTATTAATGAGCAGTTCTTC.

The rearrangement joins TRBV5-4 to TRBJ2-5; D is possibly TRBD2 (5 bases). The DNA end lines up better with TRBJ2-7; the J call may be wrong. The CDR3 runs to 14 residues. Germline CDR1 SGHNT, CDR2 YYREEE (reference sequence). The CDR3 region has the DNA TGTGCCAGCACCGCAACGGGCTCGGGGAGCGAGCAGTACTTC. Its translation is CASTATGSGSEQYF.

Of note for this clone: At one boundary the junction diverges from the germline segment, which might be a read error. This chain uses TRBV20-1 with TRBJ1-1, with D possibly being TRBD1 (6 bases). The CDR3 runs to 11 residues. The germline V gene encodes CDR1 DFQATT and CDR2 SNEGSKA (reference sequence). Here the CDR3 DNA reads TGCAGTGCCATCCGGGTTTGGGAAGGGGGCTTT. Translation: CSAIRVWEGGF.